This T cell receptor beta chain emerged from a study of healthy donors' naive CD4 and CD8 T cells. About the study: A new alpha primer set targeted every functional IMGT alpha variant. Findings and caveats of the study: CDR3 charge plus V and J genes appeared to account for approximately 13% of CD4/CD8 variance. Negatively charged CDR3s marked CD8+ lineage; positively charged CDR3s marked CD4+ lineage.

Comments on this clonotype: Its antigen is not known.

Starting from around 500 ng of total RNA, TCR libraries were made with linear amplification. TCRdb reprocessed the reads via MiXCR and lists one record per CDR3 protein. This repertoire shows some 190,000 distinct CDR3 sequences, over 60% found once; its top ten account for about 2.3%. J gave up 3 bases and V 1 base, and 12 bases lay outside the gene matches. The length of the CDR3 is 19 residues. Germline values: CDR1 SGHAT, CDR2 FQNNGV. The clonotype was recovered from a pool of human donors in good health; the sample pools cells from several healthy donors. The sequenced material came from naive CD4+ and CD8+ T cells sorted from blood, pooled from several donors. The chain links TRBV11-2 to TRBJ2-1; 10 bases align to TRBD2. In DNA form, the CDR3 reads TGTGCCAGCAGCTTAGTCATGGAGGGGACTAGCGCCAACTACAATGAGCAGTTCTTC. It translates to CASSLVMEGTSANYNEQFF.